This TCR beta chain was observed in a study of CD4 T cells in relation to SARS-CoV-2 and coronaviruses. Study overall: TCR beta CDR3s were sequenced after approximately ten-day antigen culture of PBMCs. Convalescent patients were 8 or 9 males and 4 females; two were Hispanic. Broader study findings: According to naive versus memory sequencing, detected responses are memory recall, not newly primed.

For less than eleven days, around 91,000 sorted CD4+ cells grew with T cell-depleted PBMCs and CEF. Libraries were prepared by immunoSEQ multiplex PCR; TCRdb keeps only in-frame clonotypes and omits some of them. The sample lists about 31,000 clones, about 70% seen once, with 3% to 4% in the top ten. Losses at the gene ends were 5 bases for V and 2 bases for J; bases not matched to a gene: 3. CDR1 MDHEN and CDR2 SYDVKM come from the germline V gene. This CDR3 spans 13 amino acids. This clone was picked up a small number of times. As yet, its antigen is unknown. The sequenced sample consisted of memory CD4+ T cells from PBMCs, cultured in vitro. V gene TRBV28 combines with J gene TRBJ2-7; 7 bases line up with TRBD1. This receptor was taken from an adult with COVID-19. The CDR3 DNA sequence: TGTGCCAGCAGTCAACAGGGGACCTACGAGCAGTACTTC. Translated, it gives CASSQQGTYEQYF.